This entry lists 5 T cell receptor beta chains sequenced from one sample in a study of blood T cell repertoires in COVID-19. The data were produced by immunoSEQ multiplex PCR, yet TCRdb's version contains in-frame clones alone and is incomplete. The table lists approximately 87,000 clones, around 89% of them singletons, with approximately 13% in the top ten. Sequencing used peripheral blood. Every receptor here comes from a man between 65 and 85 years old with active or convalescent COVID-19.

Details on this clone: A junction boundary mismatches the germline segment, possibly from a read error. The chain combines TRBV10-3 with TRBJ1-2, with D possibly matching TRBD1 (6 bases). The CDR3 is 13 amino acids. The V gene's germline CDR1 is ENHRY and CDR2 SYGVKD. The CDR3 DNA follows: TGTGCCATCAGCCACGGGACAAACTCTGGCTACACCTTC. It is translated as CAISHGTNSGYTF.

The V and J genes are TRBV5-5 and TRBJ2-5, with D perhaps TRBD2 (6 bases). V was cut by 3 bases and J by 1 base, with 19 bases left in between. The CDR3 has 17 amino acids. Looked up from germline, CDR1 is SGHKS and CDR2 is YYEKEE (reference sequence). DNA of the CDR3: TGTGCCAGCAGCTCACTAGCTAGGCTAGCGTTCCAAGAGACCCAGTACTTC. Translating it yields CASSSLARLAFQETQYF.

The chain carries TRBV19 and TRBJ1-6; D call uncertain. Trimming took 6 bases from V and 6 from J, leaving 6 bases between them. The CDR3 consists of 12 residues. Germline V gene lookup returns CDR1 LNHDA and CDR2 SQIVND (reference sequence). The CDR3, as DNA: TGTGCCAGTAGCAGTTTTAATTCACCCCTCCACTTT. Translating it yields CASSSFNSPLHF.

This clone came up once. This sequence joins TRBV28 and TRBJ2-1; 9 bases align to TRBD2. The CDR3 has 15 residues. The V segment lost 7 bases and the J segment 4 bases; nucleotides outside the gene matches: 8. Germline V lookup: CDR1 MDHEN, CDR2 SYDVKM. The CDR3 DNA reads TGTGCCAGCACCTCAGGTAGCGGGAGTTACAATGAGCAGTTCTTC. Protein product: CASTSGSGSYNEQFF.

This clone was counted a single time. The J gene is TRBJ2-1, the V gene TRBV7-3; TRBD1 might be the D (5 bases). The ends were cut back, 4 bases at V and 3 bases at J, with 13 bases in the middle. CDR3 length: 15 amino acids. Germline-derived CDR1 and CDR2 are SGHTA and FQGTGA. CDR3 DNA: TGTGCCAGCAGCTCTACGTATAGGGGCTACAATGAGCAGTTCTTC. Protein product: CASSSTYRGYNEQFF. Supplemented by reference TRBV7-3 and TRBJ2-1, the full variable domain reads GAGVSQTPSNKVTEKGKYVELRCDPISGHTALYWYRQSLGQGPEFLIYFQGTGAADDSGLPNDRFFAVRPEGSVSTLKIQRTERGDSAVYLCASSSTYRGYNEQFFGPGTRLTVL.